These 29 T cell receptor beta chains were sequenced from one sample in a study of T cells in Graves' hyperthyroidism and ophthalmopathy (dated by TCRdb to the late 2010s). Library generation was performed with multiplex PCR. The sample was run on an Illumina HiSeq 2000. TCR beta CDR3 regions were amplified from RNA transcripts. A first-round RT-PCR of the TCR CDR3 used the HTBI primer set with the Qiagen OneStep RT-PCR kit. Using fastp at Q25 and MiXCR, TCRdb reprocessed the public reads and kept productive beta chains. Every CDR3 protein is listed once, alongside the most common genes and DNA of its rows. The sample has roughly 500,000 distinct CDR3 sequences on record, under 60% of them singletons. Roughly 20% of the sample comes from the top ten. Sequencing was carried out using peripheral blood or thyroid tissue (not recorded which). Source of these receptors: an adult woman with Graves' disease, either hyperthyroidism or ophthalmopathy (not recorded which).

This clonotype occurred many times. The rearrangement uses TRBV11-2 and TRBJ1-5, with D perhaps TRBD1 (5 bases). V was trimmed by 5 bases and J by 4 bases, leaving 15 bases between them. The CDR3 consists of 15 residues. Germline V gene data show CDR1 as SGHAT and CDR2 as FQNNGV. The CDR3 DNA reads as TGTGCCAGCAGCCGTAGTCCAGGGCGGAATCAGCCCCAGCATTTT. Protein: CASSRSPGRNQPQHF.

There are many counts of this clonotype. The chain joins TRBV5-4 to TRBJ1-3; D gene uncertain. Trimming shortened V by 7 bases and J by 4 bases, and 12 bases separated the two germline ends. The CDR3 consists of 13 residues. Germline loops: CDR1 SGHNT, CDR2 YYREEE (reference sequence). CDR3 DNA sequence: TGTGCCAGCTCGCCAACGGCCGGAAACACCATATATTTT. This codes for CASSPTAGNTIYF.

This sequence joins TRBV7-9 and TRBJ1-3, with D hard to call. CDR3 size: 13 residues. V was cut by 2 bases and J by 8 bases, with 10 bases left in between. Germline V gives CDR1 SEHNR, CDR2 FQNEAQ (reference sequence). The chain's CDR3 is CASSLYRDDTIYF. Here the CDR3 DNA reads TGTGCCAGCAGCTTATATCGTGACGACACCATATATTTT.

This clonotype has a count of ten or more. CDR3 nucleotide sequence: TGTGCCAGCAGCCCACGGTCGCCCCAAAGCTCCTACAATGAGCAGTTCTTC. It is translated as CASSPRSPQSSYNEQFF. V usage is TRBV9 and J usage is TRBJ2-1; D not certain. Germline CDR1 is SGDLS and CDR2 is YYNGEE. Trimming took off 4 bases at V and 0 bases at J, with 17 bases between the two ends. CDR3 length: 17 residues.

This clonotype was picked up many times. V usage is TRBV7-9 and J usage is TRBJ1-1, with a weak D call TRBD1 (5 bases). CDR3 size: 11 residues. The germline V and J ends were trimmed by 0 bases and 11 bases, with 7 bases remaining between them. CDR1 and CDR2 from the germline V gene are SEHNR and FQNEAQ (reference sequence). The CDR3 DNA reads TGTGCCAGCAGCTTAGCTTACAGGGCTTTCTTT. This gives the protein CASSLAYRAFF. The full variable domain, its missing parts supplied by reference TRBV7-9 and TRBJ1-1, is DTGVSQNPRHKITKRGQNVTFRCDPISEHNRLYWYRQTLGQGPEFLTYFQNEAQLEKSRLLSDRFSAERPKGSFSTLEIQRTEQGDSAMYLCASSLAYRAFFGQGTRLTVV.

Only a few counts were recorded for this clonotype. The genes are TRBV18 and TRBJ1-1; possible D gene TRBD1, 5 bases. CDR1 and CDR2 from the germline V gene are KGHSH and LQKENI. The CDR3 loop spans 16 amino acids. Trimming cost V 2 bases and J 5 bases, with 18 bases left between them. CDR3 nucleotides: TGTGCCAGCTCACCATACGCCCGGCCGGGGGAGACTGAAGCTTTCTTT. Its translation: CASSPYARPGETEAFF.

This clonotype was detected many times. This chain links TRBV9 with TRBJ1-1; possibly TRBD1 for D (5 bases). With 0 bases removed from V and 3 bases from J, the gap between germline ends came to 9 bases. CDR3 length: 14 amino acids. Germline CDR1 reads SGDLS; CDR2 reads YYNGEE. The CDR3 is CASSVAGGDTEAFF. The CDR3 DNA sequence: TGTGCCAGCAGCGTAGCAGGAGGGGACACTGAAGCTTTCTTT.

This CDR3 reads CASSLFWTEAFF. The CDR3 DNA follows: TGTGCCAGCAGTTTATTCTGGACTGAAGCTTTCTTT. The chain carries TRBV12-3 or TRBV12-4 and TRBJ1-1; D is ambiguous. Trimming left V 2 bases short and J 5 bases short, with 6 bases between. The CDR3 loop spans 12 amino acids.

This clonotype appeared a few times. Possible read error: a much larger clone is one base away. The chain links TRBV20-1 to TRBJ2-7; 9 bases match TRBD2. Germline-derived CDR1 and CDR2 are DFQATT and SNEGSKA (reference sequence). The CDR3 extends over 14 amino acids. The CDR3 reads CSALPTSGTYEQCF. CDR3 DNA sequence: TGCAGTGCTCTTCCGACTAGCGGAACCTACGAGCAGTGCTTC.

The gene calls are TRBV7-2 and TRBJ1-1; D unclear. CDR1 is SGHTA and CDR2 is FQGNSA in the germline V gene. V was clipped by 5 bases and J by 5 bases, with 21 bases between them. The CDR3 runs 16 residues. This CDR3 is CASSRVANTGETEAFF. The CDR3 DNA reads TGTGCCAGCAGCCGGGTGGCGAACACCGGGGAAACTGAAGCTTTCTTT.

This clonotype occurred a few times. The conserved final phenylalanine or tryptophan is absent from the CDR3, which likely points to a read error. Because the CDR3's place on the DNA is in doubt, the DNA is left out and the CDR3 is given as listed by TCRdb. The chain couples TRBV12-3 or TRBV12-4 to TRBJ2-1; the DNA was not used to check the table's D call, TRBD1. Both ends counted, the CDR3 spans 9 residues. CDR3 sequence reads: CASSWDRGR.

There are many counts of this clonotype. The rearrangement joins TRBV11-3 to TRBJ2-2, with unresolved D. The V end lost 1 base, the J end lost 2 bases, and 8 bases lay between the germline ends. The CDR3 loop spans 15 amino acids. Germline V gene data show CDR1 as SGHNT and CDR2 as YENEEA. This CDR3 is CASSLGHPNTGELFF. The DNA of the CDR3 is TGTGCCAGCAGCTTAGGCCATCCTAACACCGGGGAGCTGTTTTTT.

In DNA, the CDR3 is TGTGCCATCAGTTCCCATGCGCCGGCGGGCCAAGAGACCCAGTACTTC. This gives the protein CAISSHAPAGQETQYF. The J gene is TRBJ2-5, the V gene TRBV7-9; maybe TRBD2 (5 bases). Trimming took off 10 bases at V and 1 base at J, with 22 bases between the two ends. Germline V gene data show CDR1 as SEHNR and CDR2 as FQNEAQ (reference sequence). This CDR3 has 16 residues.

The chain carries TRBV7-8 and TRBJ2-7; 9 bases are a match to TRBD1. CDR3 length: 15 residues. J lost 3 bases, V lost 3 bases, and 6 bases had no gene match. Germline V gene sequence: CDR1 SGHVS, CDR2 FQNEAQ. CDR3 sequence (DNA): TGTGCCAGCAGCTTCCTCTCGGACAGGGGCTACGAGCAGTACTTC. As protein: CASSFLSDRGYEQYF. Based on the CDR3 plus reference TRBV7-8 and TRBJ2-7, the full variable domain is GAGVSQSPRYKVAKRGQDVALRCDPISGHVSLFWYQQALGQGPEFLTYFQNEAQLDKSGLPSDRFFAERPEGSVSTLKIQRTQQEDSAVYLCASSFLSDRGYEQYFGPGTRLTVT.

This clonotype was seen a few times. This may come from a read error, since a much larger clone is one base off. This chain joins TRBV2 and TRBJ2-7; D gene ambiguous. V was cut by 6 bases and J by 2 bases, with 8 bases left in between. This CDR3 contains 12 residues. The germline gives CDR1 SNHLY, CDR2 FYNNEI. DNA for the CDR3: TGTGCCAGCAGGGTAGTGGCCTACGAGCAGTACTTC. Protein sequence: CASRVVAYEQYF.

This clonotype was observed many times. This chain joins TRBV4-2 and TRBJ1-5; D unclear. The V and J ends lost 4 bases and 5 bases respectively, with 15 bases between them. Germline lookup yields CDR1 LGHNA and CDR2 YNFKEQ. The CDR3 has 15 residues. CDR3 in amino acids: CASSPLNGGDQPQHF. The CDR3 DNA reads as TGTGCCAGCAGCCCCCTAAACGGCGGCGATCAGCCCCAGCATTTT.

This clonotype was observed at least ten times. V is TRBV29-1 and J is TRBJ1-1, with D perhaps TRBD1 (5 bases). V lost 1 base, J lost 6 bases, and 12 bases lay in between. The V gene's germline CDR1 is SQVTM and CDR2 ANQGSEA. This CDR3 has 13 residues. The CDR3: CSVEGQRIPEAFF. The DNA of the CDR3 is TGCAGCGTTGAAGGACAGAGGATCCCTGAAGCTTTCTTT.

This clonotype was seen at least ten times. DNA for the CDR3: TGTGCCAGCAGTAGCCTGGGGGCCTTTTACGAGCAGTACTTC. Amino acid sequence: CASSSLGAFYEQYF. The J gene is TRBJ2-7, the V gene TRBV2, with TRBD1 as a possible D gene (6 bases). Germline CDR1 is SNHLY and CDR2 is FYNNEI. The CDR3 contains 14 residues. Trimming pared 5 bases from V and 4 bases from J, leaving 15 bases between.

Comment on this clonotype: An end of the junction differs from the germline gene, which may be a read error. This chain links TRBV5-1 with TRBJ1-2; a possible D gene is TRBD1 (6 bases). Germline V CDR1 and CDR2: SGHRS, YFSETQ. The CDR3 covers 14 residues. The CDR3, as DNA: TGCGCCGGCAGCCTCGGGGGCGATAGTGGTGGCTACACCTTC. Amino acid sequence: CAGSLGGDSGGYTF.

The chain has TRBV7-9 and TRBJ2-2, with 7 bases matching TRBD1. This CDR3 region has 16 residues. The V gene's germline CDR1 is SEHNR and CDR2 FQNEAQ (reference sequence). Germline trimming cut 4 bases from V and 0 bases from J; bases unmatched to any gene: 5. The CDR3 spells CASSSPQGPNTGELFF. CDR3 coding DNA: TGTGCCAGCAGCTCTCCACAGGGGCCGAACACCGGGGAGCTGTTTTTT.

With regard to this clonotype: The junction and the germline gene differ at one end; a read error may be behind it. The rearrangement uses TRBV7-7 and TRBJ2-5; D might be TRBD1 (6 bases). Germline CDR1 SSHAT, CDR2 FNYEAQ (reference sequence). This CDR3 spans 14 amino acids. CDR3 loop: CASSVGWGRETQYF. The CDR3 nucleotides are TGTGCTAGCAGCGTTGGATGGGGGCGAGAGACCCAGTACTTC.

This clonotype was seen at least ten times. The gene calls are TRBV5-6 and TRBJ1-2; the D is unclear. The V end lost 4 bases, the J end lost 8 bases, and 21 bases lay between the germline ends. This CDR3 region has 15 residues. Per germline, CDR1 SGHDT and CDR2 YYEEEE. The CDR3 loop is CASSPSLGSLRGYTF. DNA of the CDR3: TGTGCCAGCAGCCCTTCCCTTGGCAGCCTAAGGGGCTACACCTTC.

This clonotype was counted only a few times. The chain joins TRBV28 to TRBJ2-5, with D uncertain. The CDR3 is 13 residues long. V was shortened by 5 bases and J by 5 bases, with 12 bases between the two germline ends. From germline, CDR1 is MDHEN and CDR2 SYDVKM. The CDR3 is CASSTERLETQYF. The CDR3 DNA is TGTGCCAGCAGTACAGAACGGTTGGAGACCCAGTACTTC. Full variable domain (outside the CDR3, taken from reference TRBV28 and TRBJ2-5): DVKVTQSSRYLVKRTGEKVFLECVQDMDHENMFWYRQDPGLGLRLIYFSYDVKMKEKGDIPEGYSVSREKKERFSLILESASTNQTSMYLCASSTERLETQYFGPGTRLLVL.

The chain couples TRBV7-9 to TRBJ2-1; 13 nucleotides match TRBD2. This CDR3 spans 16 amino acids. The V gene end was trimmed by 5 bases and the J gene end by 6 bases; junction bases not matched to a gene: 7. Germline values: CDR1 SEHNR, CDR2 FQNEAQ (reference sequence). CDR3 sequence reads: CASSPLAGGEGNEQFF. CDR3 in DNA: TGTGCCAGCAGCCCACTAGCGGGAGGGGAGGGCAATGAGCAGTTCTTC. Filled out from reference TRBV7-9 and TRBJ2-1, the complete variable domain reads DTGVSQNPRHKITKRGQNVTFRCDPISEHNRLYWYRQTLGQGPEFLTYFQNEAQLEKSRLLSDRFSAERPKGSFSTLEIQRTEQGDSAMYLCASSPLAGGEGNEQFFGPGTRLTVL.

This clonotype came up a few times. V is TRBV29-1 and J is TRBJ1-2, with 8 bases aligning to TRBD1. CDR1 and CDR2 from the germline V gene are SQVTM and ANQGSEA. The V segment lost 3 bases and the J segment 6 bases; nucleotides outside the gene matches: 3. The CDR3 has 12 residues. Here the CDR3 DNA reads TGCAGCGTTGACCGGACAGGGAATGGCTACACCTTC. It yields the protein CSVDRTGNGYTF.

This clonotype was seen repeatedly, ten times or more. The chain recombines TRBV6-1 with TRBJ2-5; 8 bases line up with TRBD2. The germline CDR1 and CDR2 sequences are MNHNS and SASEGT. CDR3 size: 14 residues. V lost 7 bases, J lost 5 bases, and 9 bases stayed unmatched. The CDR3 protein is CASIIREGRETQYF. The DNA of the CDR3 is TGTGCCAGCATCATACGGGAGGGCCGTGAGACCCAGTACTTC.

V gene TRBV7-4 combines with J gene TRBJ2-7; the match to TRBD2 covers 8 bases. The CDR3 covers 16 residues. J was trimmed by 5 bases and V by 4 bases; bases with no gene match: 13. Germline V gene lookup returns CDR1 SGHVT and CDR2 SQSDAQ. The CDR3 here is CASSSGRISGVHEQYF. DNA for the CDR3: TGTGCCAGCAGCTCCGGCAGGATTAGCGGGGTCCACGAGCAGTACTTC.

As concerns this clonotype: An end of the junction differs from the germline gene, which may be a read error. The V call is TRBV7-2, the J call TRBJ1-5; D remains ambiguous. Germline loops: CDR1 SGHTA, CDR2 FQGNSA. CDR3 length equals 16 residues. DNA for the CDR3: TGCGCCAGCAGCCAAGCTTTCGGGGTTAGCAATCAGCCCCAGCATTTT. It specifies CASSQAFGVSNQPQHF. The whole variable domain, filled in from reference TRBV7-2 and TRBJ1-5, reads GAGVSQSPSNKVTEKGKDVELRCDPISGHTALYWYRQSLGQGLEFLIYFQGNSAPDKSGLPSDRFSAERTGGSVSTLTIQRTQQEDSAVYLCASSQAFGVSNQPQHFGDGTRLSIL.

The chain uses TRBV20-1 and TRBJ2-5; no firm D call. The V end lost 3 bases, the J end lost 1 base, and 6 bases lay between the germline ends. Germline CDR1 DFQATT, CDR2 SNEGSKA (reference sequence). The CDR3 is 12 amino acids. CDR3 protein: CSARTRQETQYF. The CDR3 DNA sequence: TGCAGTGCTAGGACCCGCCAAGAGACCCAGTACTTC.